The clone carrying this T cell receptor (beta chain) was observed once. V shed 6 bases and J shed 0 bases, with 15 bases lying between them. The germline gives CDR1 SQVTM, CDR2 ANQGSEA. This CDR3 contains 16 residues. These data originate in a study of cytomegalovirus exposure and HLA in healthy donors. It was with 60 Vbeta and 13 Jbeta primers that the PCR ran. As originally analysed: In a later analysis, the count reached about 82 million unique TCR beta chains, with around 11 million shared. The repertoire was sequenced with immunoSEQ multiplex PCR; TCRdb's copy has only in-frame clones and lacks some. For V, J and clone size, that table is used; D and trimming come from the DNA. The sample shows 200,000 or so clones, 75% to 90% of them seen only once.

Sequencing used PBMCs. The receptor was derived from a woman between 45 and 65 years old in good health and CMV-seropositive. This chain connects TRBV29-1 to TRBJ2-6; a weak D match, TRBD2 (5 bases). This CDR3 is CSVLPLEVSGANVLTF. The CDR3 DNA sequence: TGCAGCGTCCTCCCCTTGGAGGTCTCTGGGGCCAACGTCCTGACTTTC. Looking up the rest from reference TRBV29-1 and TRBJ2-6 gives the full variable domain: SAVISQKPSRDICQRGTSLTIQCQVDSQVTMMFWYRQQPGQSLTLIATANQGSEATYESGFVIDKFPISRPNLTFSTLTVSNMSPEDSSIYLCSVLPLEVSGANVLTFGAGSRLTVL.